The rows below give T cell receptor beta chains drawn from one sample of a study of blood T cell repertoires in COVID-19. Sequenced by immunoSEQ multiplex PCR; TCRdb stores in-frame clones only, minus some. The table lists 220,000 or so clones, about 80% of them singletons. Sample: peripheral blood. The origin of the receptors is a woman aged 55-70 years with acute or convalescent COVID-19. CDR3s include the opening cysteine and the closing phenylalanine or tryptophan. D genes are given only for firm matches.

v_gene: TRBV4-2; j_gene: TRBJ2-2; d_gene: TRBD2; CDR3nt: TGTGCCAGCAGCCACGAGACTAGCGGGGTCAACACCGGGGAGCTGTTTTTT; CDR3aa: CASSHETSGVNTGELFF
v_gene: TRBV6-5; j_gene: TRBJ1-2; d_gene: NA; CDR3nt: TGTGCCAGCAGTTCCCTAAAGACAGGCTACCTTTATGGCTACACCTTC; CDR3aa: CASSSLKTGYLYGYTF
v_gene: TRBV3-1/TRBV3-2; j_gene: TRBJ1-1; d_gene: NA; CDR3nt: TGTGCCAGCAGCCAAGGGGGCATAGTAACTGAAGCTTTCTTT; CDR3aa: CASSQGGIVTEAFF
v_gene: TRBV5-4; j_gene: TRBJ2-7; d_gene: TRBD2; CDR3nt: TGTGCCAGCAGCTTGGCTCCCAGCGGGGACCGCTACGAGCAGTACTTC; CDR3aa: CASSLAPSGDRYEQYF
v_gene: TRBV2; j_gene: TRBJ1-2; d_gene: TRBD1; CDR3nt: TGTGCCAGCACCCTTGGGGAGACAGGGCATGGCTACACCTTC; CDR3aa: CASTLGETGHGYTF
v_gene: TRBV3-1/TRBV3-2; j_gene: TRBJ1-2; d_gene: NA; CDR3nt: TGTGCCAGCAGCCAAGTCCATCAGGGTAACTATGGCTACACCTTC; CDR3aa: CASSQVHQGNYGYTF
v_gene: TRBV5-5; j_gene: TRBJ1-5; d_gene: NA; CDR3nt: TGTGCCAGCAGCTTGGGGGGACGACAGGAGCCCCAGCATTTT; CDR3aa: CASSLGGRQEPQHF
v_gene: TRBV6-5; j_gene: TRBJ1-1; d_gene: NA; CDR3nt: TGTGCCAGCAGTTACAATCTCCCCCCGGTCTTTGAAGCTTTCTTT; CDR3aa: CASSYNLPPVFEAFF
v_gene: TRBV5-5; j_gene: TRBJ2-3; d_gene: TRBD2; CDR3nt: TGTGCCAGCAGCTTGAAGGGACTAGCGGGGGGCACAGATACGCAGTATTTT; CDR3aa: CASSLKGLAGGTDTQYF
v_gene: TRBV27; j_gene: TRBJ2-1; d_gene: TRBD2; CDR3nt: TGTGCCAGCAGAAGCGGGGGGGCGAATGAGCAGTTCTTC; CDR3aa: CASRSGGANEQFF
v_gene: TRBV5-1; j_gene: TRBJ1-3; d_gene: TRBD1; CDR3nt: TGCGCCAGCAGCTTGGGACAGGGGATGACTGGAAACACCATATATTTT; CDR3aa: CASSLGQGMTGNTIYF
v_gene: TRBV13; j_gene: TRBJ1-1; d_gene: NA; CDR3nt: TGTGCCAGCAGCTTTACATTTGCGACAGGCATGAACACTGAAGCTTTCTTT; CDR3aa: CASSFTFATGMNTEAFF
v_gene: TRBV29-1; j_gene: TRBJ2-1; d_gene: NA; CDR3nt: TGCAGCGTTGAAGATCGACAAAACCTCGTCAATGAGCAGTTCTTC; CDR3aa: CSVEDRQNLVNEQFF